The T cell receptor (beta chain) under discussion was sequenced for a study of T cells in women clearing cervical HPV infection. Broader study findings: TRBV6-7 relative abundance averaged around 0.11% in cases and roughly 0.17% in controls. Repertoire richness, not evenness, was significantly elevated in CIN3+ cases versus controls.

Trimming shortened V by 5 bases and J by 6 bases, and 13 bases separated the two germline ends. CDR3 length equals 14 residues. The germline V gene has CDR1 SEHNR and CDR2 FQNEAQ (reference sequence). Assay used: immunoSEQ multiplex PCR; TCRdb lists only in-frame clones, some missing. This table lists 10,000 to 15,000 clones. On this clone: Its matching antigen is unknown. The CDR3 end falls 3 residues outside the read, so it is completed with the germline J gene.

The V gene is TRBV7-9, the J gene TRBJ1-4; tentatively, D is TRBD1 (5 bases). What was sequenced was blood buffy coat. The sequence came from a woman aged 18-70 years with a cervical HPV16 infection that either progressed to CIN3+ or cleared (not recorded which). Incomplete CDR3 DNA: TGTGCCAGCAGCCCGTGGGGCCCCCATGAAAAA. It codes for CASSPWGPHEK. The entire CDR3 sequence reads CASSPWGPHEKLFF. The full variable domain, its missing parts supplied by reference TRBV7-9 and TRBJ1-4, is DTGVSQNPRHKITKRGQNVTFRCDPISEHNRLYWYRQTLGQGPEFLTYFQNEAQLEKSRLLSDRFSAERPKGSFSTLEIQRTEQGDSAMYLCASSPWGPHEKLFFGSGTQLSVL.